The clone carrying this T cell receptor beta chain showed up just a few times. Antigen specificity is unknown. This record belongs to a study of cytomegalovirus exposure and HLA in healthy donors. Study outcomes and limitations: In a later analysis, parvovirus B19, influenza, CMV and Epstein-Barr virus appeared linked to several top co-occurrence clusters.

Primers included in the PCR were 60 Vbeta and 13 Jbeta primers. Some clones are missing from TCRdb's copy, which holds only in-frame ones; the method was immunoSEQ multiplex PCR. The table lists 150,000 to 200,000 clones, 82% of them singletons, with 6.5% in the top ten. All the people who gave samples were healthy bone marrow donors. This clonotype was sampled from a woman aged 50 to 60 in good health and CMV-seropositive. Specimen: PBMCs.

The CDR3 region has the DNA TGTGCCAGCAGCGTTACAGGGCGGAACACTGAAGCTTTCTTT. Protein sequence: CASSVTGRNTEAFF. The chain combines TRBV9 with TRBJ1-1; D is possibly TRBD1 (6 bases). V shed 2 bases and J shed 1 base, with 9 bases lying between them. Germline CDR1 reads SGDLS; CDR2 reads YYNGEE. This CDR3 has 14 residues.